The clone carrying this TCR beta chain turned up a few times. Its antigen is not known. MiXCR, applied by TCRdb to the reads, yields one record per CDR3 protein. The data contain some 940,000 distinct CDR3 sequences, 31% of them singletons. This specimen belongs to a study of T cell repertoires in cytomegalovirus infection. Study summary: Newly reported HLA-C-restricted and thoroughly characterized HLA-B-restricted CMV epitopes were employed. Public TCR beta signatures marked donors with CMV infection and the matching HLA. Broader study findings: Carriers of CMV plus the relevant HLA were identified by cumulative public TCR beta family frequency. The ex vivo response was dominated by HLA-C-restricted CMV-specific TCR beta clonotypes.

Germline CDR1 and CDR2: SGHRS and YFSETQ. V was trimmed by 3 bases and J by 9 bases, leaving 12 bases between them. There are 12 residues in the CDR3. J is TRBJ2-5 and V is TRBV5-1; D gene unclear. Sequences were derived from cultured CD8+ T cells from PBMCs, sampled from culture after CMV antigen stimulation. The sequence derives from a human donor in good health (CMV status not recorded). Some clones in this sample may be carry-over from other donors' samples. CDR3 region: CASSSNYRAQYF. For the CDR3, the DNA is TGCGCCAGCAGCTCTAATTACCGTGCCCAGTACTTC.